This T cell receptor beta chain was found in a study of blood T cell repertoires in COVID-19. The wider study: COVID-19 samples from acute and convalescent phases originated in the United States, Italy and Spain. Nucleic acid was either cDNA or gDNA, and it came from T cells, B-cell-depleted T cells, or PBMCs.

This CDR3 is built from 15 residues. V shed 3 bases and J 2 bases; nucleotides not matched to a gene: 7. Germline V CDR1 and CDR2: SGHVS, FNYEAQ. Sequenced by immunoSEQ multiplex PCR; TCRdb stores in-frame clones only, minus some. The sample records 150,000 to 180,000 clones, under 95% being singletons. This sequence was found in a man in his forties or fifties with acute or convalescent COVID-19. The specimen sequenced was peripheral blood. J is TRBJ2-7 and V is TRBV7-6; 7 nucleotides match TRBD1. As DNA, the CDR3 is TGTGCCAGCAGCTTTTCCGACAGGGCTACCTACGAGCAGTACTTC. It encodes CASSFSDRATYEQYF.